The source of this TCR beta chain is a study of CD8 T cells in Susac syndrome. The control group consisted of healthy donors matched for age and sex. Roughly 0.45 to 1 ug RNA was reverse transcribed with random hexamers. TCRdb passed the immunoSEQ multiplex PCR reads through MiXCR, listing each CDR3 protein once. The table lists around 80,000 distinct CDR3 sequences, 85% to 95% of them singletons. This CDR3 is 14 amino acids long. The V gene lost 5 bases and the J gene lost 2 bases, with 13 bases spanning the gap. In germline, CDR1 is SGHAT, CDR2 FQNNGV. The J gene is TRBJ2-7, the V gene TRBV11-2; no definite D call. Input material: CD8+ T cells from PBMCs. This receptor was taken from a human donor in good health. The CDR3 sequence: CASSPYPVPYEQYV. As DNA, the CDR3 is TGTGCCAGCAGCCCCTACCCGGTACCCTACGAGCAGTACGTC.